A selection of T cell receptor beta chains follows, all from one sample in a study of blood T cell repertoires in COVID-19. Using immunoSEQ multiplex PCR, the repertoire was profiled, and TCRdb retains in-frame clones only, with some absent. This sample has about 200,000 clones, with 86% found just once. Material: peripheral blood. These receptors were collected from a woman aged 45-65 years with acute or convalescent COVID-19. Each CDR3 is given with its conserved first and last residue. Fields, in order: J gene, D gene, V gene, clone size, CDR3 DNA, CDR3 protein. D genes are given only for firm matches. Part of the rows lack a size; the others show once, few, many or a class for expanded clones.

>TRBJ1-4|-|TRBV27|-
TGTGCCAGCAGTTTATCAAGGCAGGGAAGTGAAAAACTGTTTTTT
CASSLSRQGSEKLFF
>TRBJ1-6|-|TRBV4-3|-
TGCGCCAGCAGCCAAGATAGAAGCTCCTATAATTCACCCCTCCACTTT
CASSQDRSSYNSPLHF
>TRBJ2-7|TRBD2|TRBV19|-
TGTGCCAGTAGTTTTAGCGGGGGGGCCATCTACGAGCAGTACTTC
CASSFSGGAIYEQYF
>TRBJ1-4|-|TRBV3-1/TRBV3-2|-
TGTGCCAGCAGCCAAGTCGGTGCAACTAATGAAAAACTGTTTTTT
CASSQVGATNEKLFF
>TRBJ1-5|TRBD1|TRBV10-3|-
TGTGCCATCAGCGCTACAGGGGTACGGCAGCCCCAGCATTTT
CAISATGVRQPQHF
>TRBJ1-3|-|TRBV5-1|-
TGCGCCAGCAGTCTTCCCGGGACTGAGTCTGGAAACACCATATATTTT
CASSLPGTESGNTIYF
>TRBJ2-7|TRBD2|TRBV6-2/TRBV6-3|once
TGTGCCAGCAGTTACGCCCCGAGGGGACTAGCGAGATCCTACGAGCAGTACTTC
CASSYAPRGLARSYEQYF
>TRBJ2-1|TRBD2|TRBV11-2|many
TGTGCCAGCAGCTTACGTCTAGCGGGGGGGCCCAATGAGCAGTTCTTC
CASSLRLAGGPNEQFF
>TRBJ2-1|TRBD1|TRBV11-3|-
TGTGCCAGCAGCTTAGGGGGGACAGGGGGCAAAGGTAATGAGCAGTTCTTC
CASSLGGTGGKGNEQFF
>TRBJ2-1|-|TRBV6-2/TRBV6-3|-
TGTGCCAGCAGTTACTCTTCGGAGAGCTCCTACAATGAGCAGTTCTTC
CASSYSSESSYNEQFF
>TRBJ2-3|TRBD2|TRBV13|few
TGTGCCAGCAGCTATCCAGTCGGGGGGTTCCAGGGAGATACGCAGTATTTT
CASSYPVGGFQGDTQYF
>TRBJ1-5|TRBD1|TRBV18|once
TGTGCCAGCTCACCAAGCCAGGGGGCGCAGGGTCAGCCCCAGCATTTT
CASSPSQGAQGQPQHF
>TRBJ1-4|-|TRBV28|once
TGTGCCAGCAGTTCACAACAGGGTCATGAAAAACTGTTTTTT
CASSSQQGHEKLFF
>TRBJ2-3|-|TRBV5-4|-
TGTGCCAGCAGCTTGGCCCGGGAGAAGTACACAGATACGCAGTATTTT
CASSLAREKYTDTQYF
>TRBJ1-1|-|TRBV9|-
TGTGCCAGCAGCGTAGTTTCAGGCGGGGGCACTGAAGCTTTCTTT
CASSVVSGGGTEAFF
>TRBJ2-7|TRBD1|TRBV24-1|-
TGTGCCACCAGTGATTTCAGGGGACAGGGCTACGAGCAGTACTTC
CATSDFRGQGYEQYF
>TRBJ2-1|-|TRBV7-9|-
TGTGCCAGCAGCTTAGCGCCGCTAGCCGGTGAGCAGTTCTTC
CASSLAPLAGEQFF
>TRBJ1-1|-|TRBV7-2|-
TGTGCCAGCAGCTTAGGCCCGGGATCCGGAGTGGCTTTCTTT
CASSLGPGSGVAFF
>TRBJ2-5|-|TRBV3-1/TRBV3-2|-
TGTGCCAGCATTGGCCCCTCGGAGACCCAGTACTTC
CASIGPSETQYF
>TRBJ2-5|-|TRBV5-4|few
TGTGCCAGCAGCCTCGCGGGGGCTCAAGAGACCCAGTACTTC
CASSLAGAQETQYF
>TRBJ1-2|TRBD1|TRBV9|-
TGTGCCAGCAGCCCTGGACAGGGCGTCGACTATGGCTACACCTTC
CASSPGQGVDYGYTF
>TRBJ2-5|-|TRBV5-4|-
TGTGCCAGCAGCTTGGGGAACCCCCACAGCGGGGAGACCCAGTACTTC
CASSLGNPHSGETQYF
>TRBJ1-4|TRBD1|TRBV9|-
TGTGCCAGCAGCCTAGGGGACAGGGGGAACGAAAAACTGTTTTTT
CASSLGDRGNEKLFF
>TRBJ2-1|TRBD2|TRBV4-3|-
TGCGCCAGCAGCCTCCAGCGGGAGGGCCGAGCCAATGAGCAGTTCTTC
CASSLQREGRANEQFF
>TRBJ2-1|TRBD2|TRBV20-1|once
TGCAGTGCTAGTCTGGCGGGAGGGCCCAGTGAGCAGTTCTTC
CSASLAGGPSEQFF
>TRBJ1-4|TRBD1|TRBV5-4|-
TGTGCCAGCAGCTACCAGGGGGCAACTAATGAAAAACTGTTTTTT
CASSYQGATNEKLFF
>TRBJ2-7|TRBD1|TRBV6-2/TRBV6-3|-
TGTGCCAGCAGTGACCCGGGACAGGGGCACTACGAGCAGTACTTC
CASSDPGQGHYEQYF
>TRBJ1-1|-|TRBV10-3|-
TGTGCCATCAGTGAAGTGCGGGGGCCCACTGAAGCTTTCTTT
CAISEVRGPTEAFF
>TRBJ2-3|-|TRBV27|-
TGTGCCAGCAGTTTATTTGGTCCTAAAGATACGCAGTATTTT
CASSLFGPKDTQYF
>TRBJ1-3|TRBD1|TRBV5-4|-
TGTGCCAGCAGCCCGGGACAGAGCTCTGGAAACACCATATATTTT
CASSPGQSSGNTIYF
>TRBJ2-2|-|TRBV30|-
TGCGCTCAGGGACACCCGAACACCGGGGAGCTGTTTTTT
CAQGHPNTGELFF
>TRBJ2-3|TRBD1|TRBV19|-
TGTGCCGCTCGGACAGGGGATACGCAGTATTTT
CAARTGDTQYF
>TRBJ1-1|-|TRBV4-2|-
TGTGCCAGCAGCCAAGTAGAGGGGGACGACACTGAAGCTTTCTTT
CASSQVEGDDTEAFF
>TRBJ2-7|-|TRBV5-1|-
TGCGCCAGCAGCCCCGGACAAGTCTCCTACGAGCAGTACTTC
CASSPGQVSYEQYF
>TRBJ2-5|-|TRBV3-1/TRBV3-2|-
TGTGCCAGCGGTCGACAGGCTATAGAGACCCAGTACTTC
CASGRQAIETQYF
>TRBJ2-3|-|TRBV5-6|-
TGTGCCAGCAGTAGAGGCAGAGGGTCAGATACGCAGTATTTT
CASSRGRGSDTQYF
>TRBJ1-1|-|TRBV21-1|-
TGTGCCAGCAGCAAAACCCCTGTCCCGGGACAGGGTCGCGCCACTGAAGCTTTCTTT
CASSKTPVPGQGRATEAFF
>TRBJ2-3|-|TRBV5-4|-
TGTGCCAGCAGCTTGGACAGGTTCTCAGATACGCAGTATTTT
CASSLDRFSDTQYF
>TRBJ1-1|-|TRBV6-6|few
TGTGCCAGCAGTGGGGTGTCAGGGCTGAGAGCTGAAGCTTTCTTT
CASSGVSGLRAEAFF
>TRBJ2-1|TRBD1|TRBV5-4|-
TGTGCCAGCAGCTCAGGGGGAGTCAAGGGTAATGAGCAGTTCTTC
CASSSGGVKGNEQFF
>TRBJ2-2|-|TRBV6-4|-
TGTGCCAGCAGTGACTCGATTAAACTAGCCAACACCGGGGAGCTGTTTTTT
CASSDSIKLANTGELFF
>TRBJ1-5|-|TRBV21-1|-
TGTGCCAGCAGCAAAGCTGCAGGGGGAGCTAGCAATCAGCCCCAGCATTTT
CASSKAAGGASNQPQHF
>TRBJ1-2|-|TRBV7-9|-
TGTGCCAGCAGCTTAGCCGGGTGGGGCTACACCTTC
CASSLAGWGYTF
>TRBJ2-5|-|TRBV7-2|-
TGTGCCAGCAGCTTAGTGTCAGGGTTTAACCCCACCCAGTACTTC
CASSLVSGFNPTQYF
>TRBJ1-1|-|TRBV21-1|-
TGTGCCAGCAGCAAAGTAGAGACAGGGGAAGAGACTGAAGCTTTCTTT
CASSKVETGEETEAFF
>TRBJ2-1|-|TRBV3-1/TRBV3-2|-
TGTGCCAGCAGCCAAGATGGCCAGGGAAGTAATGAGCAGTTCTTC
CASSQDGQGSNEQFF
>TRBJ1-1|-|TRBV5-5|-
TGTGCCAGCAGCTTGAAATTTATGAACACTGAAGCTTTCTTT
CASSLKFMNTEAFF
>TRBJ1-5|-|TRBV3-1/TRBV3-2|-
TGTGCCAGCAGCCTGGGGCGTGGTCAGCCCCAGCATTTT
CASSLGRGQPQHF
>TRBJ1-5|-|TRBV4-3|many
TGCGCCAGCAGCCAAGATAGAACAGGGTTATATCAGCCCCAGCATTTT
CASSQDRTGLYQPQHF
>TRBJ1-5|-|TRBV14|few
TGTGCCAGCAGCCAACGGGGTTACAATCAGCCCCAGCATTTT
CASSQRGYNQPQHF
>TRBJ2-5|TRBD1|TRBV9|once
TGTGCCAGCAGCGTAGGTGGACAGGGGGCGAAGACCCAGTACTTC
CASSVGGQGAKTQYF
>TRBJ1-5|-|TRBV2|-
TGTGCCAGCAAAACCGGGACAACGAATCAGCCCCAGCATTTT
CASKTGTTNQPQHF
>TRBJ1-1|TRBD1|TRBV5-1|-
TGCGCCAGCAGGGACAGGGGGCCGAACACTGAAGCTTTCTTT
CASRDRGPNTEAFF
>TRBJ2-3|TRBD2|TRBV30|-
TGTGCCTGGGAACTAGCGGGAAGCACAGATACGCAGTATTTT
CAWELAGSTDTQYF
>TRBJ1-1|-|TRBV7-3|-
TGTGCCAGCAGCTTAACCGGGGGGGCGACTGAAGCTTTCTTT
CASSLTGGATEAFF
>TRBJ1-1|-|TRBV4-1|-
TGCGCCAGCAGCCAAGACGGCGGAGATAACACTGAAGCTTTCTTT
CASSQDGGDNTEAFF
>TRBJ1-5|TRBD1|TRBV6-5|-
TGTGCCAGCAGTTACTCGGACAGGGGGGATCAGCCCCAGCATTTT
CASSYSDRGDQPQHF
>TRBJ2-3|-|TRBV6-5|-
TGTGCCAGCAGTTACCCAAACACAGATACGCAGTATTTT
CASSYPNTDTQYF